This TCR beta chain is drawn from a study of T-cell reconstitution after alpha-beta-depleted transplantation in children. Unique molecular identifiers tagged the TCRbeta library. TCRdb called the PCR reads again in MiXCR, with one record for every CDR3 protein. The repertoire holds hundreds of thousands of distinct CDR3 sequences, with 16% as singletons. Trimming at V came to 0 bases and at J to 1 base, leaving 5 bases not matched to a gene. Per the germline V gene, CDR1 is MNHEY and CDR2 is SVGAGI. CDR3 length: 19 residues. This clonotype was detected only a few times. V usage is TRBV6-5 and J usage is TRBJ2-6, with 11 bases fitting TRBD1. The sequence derives from a human donor who donated a stem cell graft to a child with acute myeloid leukemia. Source: PBMCs from the stem cell graft donor, taken from the stem cell graft. CDR3 residues: CASSYSGQGGTSGANVLTF. The CDR3 nucleotides read TGTGCCAGCAGTTACTCGGGACAGGGGGGAACTTCTGGGGCCAACGTCCTGACTTTC.